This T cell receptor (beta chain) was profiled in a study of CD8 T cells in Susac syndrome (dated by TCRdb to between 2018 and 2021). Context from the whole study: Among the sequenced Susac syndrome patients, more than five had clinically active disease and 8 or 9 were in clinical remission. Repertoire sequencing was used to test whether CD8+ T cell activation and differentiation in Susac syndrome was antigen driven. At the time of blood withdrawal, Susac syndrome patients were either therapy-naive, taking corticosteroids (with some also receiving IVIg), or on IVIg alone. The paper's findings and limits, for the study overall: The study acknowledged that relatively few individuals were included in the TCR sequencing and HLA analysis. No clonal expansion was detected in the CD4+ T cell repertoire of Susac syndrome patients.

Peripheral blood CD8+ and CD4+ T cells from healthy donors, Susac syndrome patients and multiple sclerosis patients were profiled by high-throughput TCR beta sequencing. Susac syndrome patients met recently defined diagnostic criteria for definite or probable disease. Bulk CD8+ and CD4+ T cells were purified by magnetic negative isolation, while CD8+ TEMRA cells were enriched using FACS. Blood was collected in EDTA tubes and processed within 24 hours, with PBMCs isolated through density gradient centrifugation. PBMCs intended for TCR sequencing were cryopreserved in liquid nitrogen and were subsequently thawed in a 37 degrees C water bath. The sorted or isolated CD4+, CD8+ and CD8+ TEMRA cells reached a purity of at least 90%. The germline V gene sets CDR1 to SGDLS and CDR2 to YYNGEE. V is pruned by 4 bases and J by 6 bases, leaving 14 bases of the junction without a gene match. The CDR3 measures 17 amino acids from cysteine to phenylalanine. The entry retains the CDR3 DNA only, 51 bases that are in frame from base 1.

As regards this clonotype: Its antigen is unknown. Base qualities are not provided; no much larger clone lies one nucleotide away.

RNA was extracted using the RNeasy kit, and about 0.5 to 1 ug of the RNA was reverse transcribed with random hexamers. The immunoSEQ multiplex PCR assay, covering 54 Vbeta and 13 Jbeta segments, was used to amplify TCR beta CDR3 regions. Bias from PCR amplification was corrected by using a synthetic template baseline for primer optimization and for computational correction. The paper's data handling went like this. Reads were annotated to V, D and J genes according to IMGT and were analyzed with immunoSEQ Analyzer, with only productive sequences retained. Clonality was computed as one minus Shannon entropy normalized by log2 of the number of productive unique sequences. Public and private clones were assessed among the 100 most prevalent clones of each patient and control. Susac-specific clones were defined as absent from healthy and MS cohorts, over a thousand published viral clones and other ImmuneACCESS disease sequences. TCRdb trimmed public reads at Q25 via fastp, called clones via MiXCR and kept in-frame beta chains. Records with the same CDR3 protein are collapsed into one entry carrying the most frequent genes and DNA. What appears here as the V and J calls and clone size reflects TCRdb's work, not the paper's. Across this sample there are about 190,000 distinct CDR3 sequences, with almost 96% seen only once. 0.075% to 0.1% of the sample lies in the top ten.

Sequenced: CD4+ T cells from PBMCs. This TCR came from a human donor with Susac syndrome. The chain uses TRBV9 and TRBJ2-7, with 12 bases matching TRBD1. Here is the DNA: TGTGCCAGCAGCCCCCGTGGAGGGGGGACAGGGGGCTCCGAGCAGTACTTC. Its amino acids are CASSPRGGGTGGSEQYF.